The entry below describes one T cell receptor (beta chain). The antigen remains unidentified. Germline V gene data show CDR1 as PRHDT and CDR2 as FYEKMQ (reference sequence). The V end was cut by 2 bases, the J end by 3 bases, with 18 bases between. This CDR3 comprises 17 residues. These data belong to a study of T-cell memory formation after mild COVID-19. TCRdb independently ran MiXCR on the 5' RACE reads; one entry per CDR3 protein. The data hold approximately 560,000 distinct CDR3 sequences, with roughly 17% observed a single time. Overall study findings and caveats: Memory cells collected pre-infection included some clones that later responded, suggesting cross-reactive memory joined. Clones contracting over day 15 to 85 were CD4/CD8 balanced, with later expanders leaning CD4+.

The origin of this receptor is an adult woman who had mild COVID-19 (a few samples of this study predate the infection). Cell type and time point are not known. Sequenced sample: PBMCs or a T cell subset sorted from them (not recorded which). The V gene is TRBV13, the J gene TRBJ2-3; D is ambiguous. The CDR3 spells CASSLTGYLVDTDTQYF. Here the CDR3 DNA reads TGTGCCAGCAGCTTAACTGGCTACCTGGTGGATACAGATACGCAGTATTTT.